This T cell receptor (beta chain) was obtained from a study of T-cell reconstitution after alpha-beta-depleted transplantation in children. This clonotype came up many times. For TCRbeta, the library was prepared with unique molecular identifiers. TCRdb itself ran the PCR reads through MiXCR, one entry per CDR3 protein. The sample gives about 270,000 distinct CDR3 sequences, 9.5% to 10% of which show up once; over 9.5% is in the top ten. The sequencing used PBMCs from the stem cell graft donor, collected from the stem cell graft. The source is a human donor who donated a stem cell graft to a child with SCID.

CDR3 region: CASQRNTEAFF. The CDR3 nucleotides are TGTGCCAGCCAGAGGAACACTGAAGCTTTCTTT. The rearrangement uses TRBV6-5 and TRBJ1-1; D gene ambiguous. V was clipped by 8 bases and J by 1 base, with 5 bases between them. The CDR3 loop spans 11 amino acids. From germline, CDR1 is MNHEY and CDR2 SVGAGI.